This record concerns one T cell receptor (beta chain) sequence. Some clones are missing from TCRdb's copy, which holds only in-frame ones; the method was immunoSEQ multiplex PCR. The sample lists tens of thousands of clones, 90% occurring once. The data are from a study of OX40 agonist ivuxolimab in advanced cancers. Study-wide background: Partial response was recorded in three patients: one hepatocellular carcinoma and two cutaneous melanoma cases.

V lost 0 bases to trimming and J lost 3 bases, with 8 bases between them. The CDR3 is made up of 14 amino acids. CDR1 and CDR2 (germline): MNHEY, SVGAGI. This TCR was sampled from an adult with an advanced solid tumor such as melanoma, head and neck, liver or kidney cancer. The rearrangement joins TRBV6-5 to TRBJ1-1; no clear D gene. The input for sequencing was CD4+ or CD8+ T cells sorted from blood, taken in a trial of the OX40 agonist ivuxolimab. This CDR3 is CASSYSTRDTEAFF. CDR3 nucleotide sequence: TGTGCCAGCAGTTACTCGACGAGGGACACTGAAGCTTTCTTT.